This is a list of T cell receptor beta chains from one sample in a study of blood T cell repertoires in COVID-19. Sequencing was performed with immunoSEQ multiplex PCR; in TCRdb, only in-frame clones are kept and a portion is missing. The sample includes over 200,000 clones, 70% to 80% of them seen just once. The sample comprised peripheral blood. The receptors were gathered from a woman at least 80 years old with acute or convalescent COVID-19. The CDR3 runs from the conserved cysteine through the conserved F or W. D genes are given only for firm matches. A clone size is listed for some rows: how often the clone was seen (once, few, many), or a class if it is expanded.

V,size,J,D,CDR3,DNA
TRBV10-1,once,TRBJ2-2,-,CATGTSNTGELFF,TGCGCCACCGGGACATCGAACACCGGGGAGCTGTTTTTT
TRBV6-6,few,TRBJ2-7,TRBD1,CASRRDRGAYEQYF,TGTGCCAGCAGGAGGGACAGGGGGGCCTACGAGCAGTACTTC
TRBV10-3,-,TRBJ2-1,-,CATAGESYNEQFF,TGTGCCACCGCTGGAGAATCCTACAATGAGCAGTTCTTC
TRBV6-5,few,TRBJ1-2,-,CASSPRGSRGYTF,TGTGCCAGCAGTCCCCGGGGGTCTCGGGGCTACACCTTC
TRBV12-3/TRBV12-4,-,TRBJ1-3,-,CASSLRTGNTIYF,TGTGCCAGCAGTTTGAGAACTGGAAACACCATATATTTT
TRBV10-2,-,TRBJ2-1,TRBD2,CASSSERTSGNEQFF,TGCGCCAGCAGCAGCGAAAGGACTAGCGGCAATGAGCAGTTCTTC
TRBV6-5,few,TRBJ1-2,-,CASSYEWQANYGYTF,TGTGCCAGCAGTTACGAATGGCAGGCAAACTATGGCTACACCTTC
TRBV5-1,few,TRBJ2-1,-,CASSLASGTYNEQFF,TGCGCCAGCAGCTTGGCGTCAGGGACTTACAATGAGCAGTTCTTC
TRBV6-6,-,TRBJ1-2,TRBD1,CASSPTGTARFYGYTF,TGTGCCAGCAGTCCAACCGGGACAGCCAGATTCTATGGCTACACCTTC
TRBV6-1,-,TRBJ1-1,-,CASSEPAGRRVNTEAFF,TGTGCCAGCAGTGAACCGGCAGGGCGTCGCGTTAACACTGAAGCTTTCTTT
TRBV5-4,-,TRBJ1-4,TRBD1,CASSSEGARPNEKLFF,TGTGCCAGCAGCTCTGAGGGGGCTCGACCTAATGAAAAACTGTTTTTT
TRBV7-9,-,TRBJ1-1,-,CASSLARTRGAFF,TGTGCCAGCAGCTTAGCGAGAACCCGCGGAGCTTTCTTT
TRBV9,-,TRBJ2-1,TRBD2,CASSVRGRGGQNEQFF,TGTGCCAGCAGCGTCCGTGGTCGGGGGGGCCAGAATGAGCAGTTCTTC
TRBV6-5,few,TRBJ1-1,TRBD1,CASSYNTGGNTEAFF,TGTGCCAGCAGTTACAATACAGGGGGCAACACTGAAGCTTTCTTT
TRBV6-2/TRBV6-3,once,TRBJ2-1,TRBD2,CASSGPNPSGRALYEQFF,TGTGCCAGCAGTGGTCCCAACCCTAGCGGGAGGGCTCTCTATGAGCAGTTCTTC
TRBV5-1,-,TRBJ1-5,-,CASSLQGNQPQHF,TGCGCCAGCAGCTTACAGGGCAATCAGCCCCAGCATTTT
TRBV15,-,TRBJ2-2,TRBD1,CATSRGGQGPGELFF,TGTGCCACCAGCAGAGGGGGACAGGGTCCCGGGGAGCTGTTTTTT
TRBV7-8,-,TRBJ2-3,TRBD2,CASSLRGGLAGGIEQYF,TGTGCCAGCAGCTTACGGGGAGGACTAGCGGGGGGCATTGAGCAGTATTTT
TRBV7-2,-,TRBJ2-5,TRBD1,CASSPHPGQGEQTQYF,TGTGCCAGCAGCCCTCACCCCGGACAGGGTGAGCAGACCCAGTACTTC
TRBV18,-,TRBJ2-1,TRBD2,CASTPREQTYNEQFF,TGTGCCAGCACCCCGCGGGAGCAAACCTACAATGAGCAGTTCTTC
TRBV18,-,TRBJ1-2,-,CASSPQENYGYTF,TGTGCCAGCTCTCCTCAGGAAAACTATGGCTACACCTTC
TRBV12-3/TRBV12-4,-,TRBJ1-3,-,CASSLTVLYF,TGTGCCAGCAGTTTGACTGTACTATATTTT
TRBV27,-,TRBJ1-2,-,CASSLYRGGTNYGYTF,TGTGCCAGCAGTTTATATCGCGGGGGCACTAACTATGGCTACACCTTC
TRBV4-1,few,TRBJ1-2,-,CASSQDIEGSVYGYTF,TGCGCCAGCAGCCAAGATATTGAGGGTTCAGTTTATGGCTACACCTTC
TRBV18,-,TRBJ1-6,TRBD1,CASSAGTADNSPLHF,TGTGCCAGCTCAGCCGGGACAGCGGATAATTCACCCCTCCACTTT
TRBV5-5,few,TRBJ2-6,-,CASSSGDRSGANVLTF,TGTGCCAGCAGCTCAGGTGATCGGTCTGGGGCCAACGTCCTGACTTTC
TRBV18,few,TRBJ1-1,-,CASSRSPGFGTGAEAFF,TGTGCCAGCTCACGTAGCCCAGGTTTCGGGACGGGGGCTGAAGCTTTCTTT
TRBV6-4,few,TRBJ2-1,-,CASLTVPSQSSYNEQFF,TGTGCCAGCCTCACGGTGCCTAGCCAGAGCTCCTACAATGAGCAGTTCTTC
TRBV2,few,TRBJ1-6,TRBD1,CASRGQGIDSPLHF,TGTGCCAGCAGGGGACAGGGGATAGATTCACCCCTCCACTTT
TRBV11-2,few,TRBJ2-4,TRBD2,CASSLTGRAWENIQYF,TGTGCCAGCAGCTTAACCGGGAGGGCATGGGAGAACATTCAGTACTTC
TRBV5-1,-,TRBJ1-5,-,CASSLVPGSNQPQHF,TGCGCCAGCAGCTTGGTCCCAGGGTCGAATCAGCCCCAGCATTTT
TRBV5-1,-,TRBJ1-1,-,CASSLRGLNTEAFF,TGCGCCAGCAGCCTAAGGGGCCTGAACACTGAAGCTTTCTTT
TRBV19,-,TRBJ2-2,TRBD1,CASSPPFRTGWTGELFF,TGTGCCAGTAGTCCACCTTTCCGGACAGGGTGGACCGGGGAGCTGTTTTTT
TRBV5-1,-,TRBJ1-6,-,CASSPPGDGNSPLHF,TGCGCCAGCAGCCCCCCGGGGGACGGTAATTCACCCCTCCACTTT
TRBV7-2,-,TRBJ2-2,-,CASSLGPRQAHTGELFF,TGTGCCAGCAGCTTAGGTCCCCGACAGGCCCACACCGGGGAGCTGTTTTTT
TRBV15,once,TRBJ2-7,-,CATSRVRAGLYEQYF,TGTGCCACCAGCAGAGTCAGGGCAGGATTGTACGAGCAGTACTTC
TRBV12-3/TRBV12-4,few,TRBJ2-1,TRBD2,CASSSGLAGEQFF,TGTGCCAGCAGTTCGGGACTAGCGGGTGAGCAGTTCTTC
TRBV18,-,TRBJ2-5,-,CASSPASSQETQYF,TGTGCCAGCTCACCGGCCTCCAGCCAAGAGACCCAGTACTTC
TRBV29-1,few,TRBJ2-7,TRBD2,CSVGTSGYEQYF,TGCAGCGTTGGGACTAGCGGCTACGAGCAGTACTTC
TRBV19,-,TRBJ1-6,TRBD1,CASNLPAGTGASPLHF,TGTGCCAGTAATTTACCCGCTGGGACAGGGGCTTCACCCCTCCACTTT
TRBV29-1,many,TRBJ2-3,TRBD2,CSVERGPITDTQYF,TGCAGCGTAGAGCGGGGGCCTATCACAGATACGCAGTATTTT
TRBV11-1,once,TRBJ1-1,-,CASSLVGRNTEAFF,TGTGCCAGCAGCCTCGTTGGGAGGAACACTGAAGCTTTCTTT
TRBV5-1,few,TRBJ2-2,-,CASSLSETGELFF,TGCGCCAGCAGCTTGTCAGAAACCGGGGAGCTGTTTTTT
TRBV5-1,few,TRBJ2-7,-,CASRQDTSYEQYF,TGCGCCAGCAGGCAAGACACATCCTACGAGCAGTACTTC
TRBV25-1,-,TRBJ1-2,-,CASSEGGTLSNYGYTF,TGTGCCAGCAGTGAAGGTGGGACACTCTCTAACTATGGCTACACCTTC
TRBV7-9,-,TRBJ2-7,TRBD2,CASSAWGGHEQYF,TGTGCCAGCAGCGCCTGGGGGGGTCACGAGCAGTACTTC
TRBV7-3,-,TRBJ2-1,TRBD2,CASSLTAGLADNEQFF,TGTGCCAGCAGCTTAACCGCGGGACTAGCGGACAATGAGCAGTTCTTC
TRBV20-1,-,TRBJ1-2,-,CSAIHPGGYTF,TGCAGTGCTATACACCCGGGTGGATACACCTTC
TRBV20-1,few,TRBJ2-7,-,CSASLAGTYEQYF,TGCAGTGCTAGTCTTGCGGGTACCTACGAGCAGTACTTC
TRBV7-8,-,TRBJ1-3,-,CASSLEGRVGSGNTIYF,TGTGCCAGCAGCTTAGAGGGCAGGGTTGGCTCTGGAAACACCATATATTTT
TRBV19,-,TRBJ1-5,-,CASSIDARGGQPQHF,TGTGCCAGTAGTATAGATGCAAGGGGAGGCCAGCCCCAGCATTTT
TRBV10-1,-,TRBJ1-5,TRBD1,CASIWDRGSGQPQHF,TGCGCCAGCATATGGGACAGGGGGTCGGGGCAGCCCCAGCATTTT
TRBV6-1,-,TRBJ2-4,TRBD1,CASSEQGANIQYF,TGTGCCAGCAGTGAACAGGGGGCGAACATTCAGTACTTC